These 4 T cell receptor beta chains were all obtained from the same sample, sequenced in a study of T cells after yellow fever vaccination. TCRdb reanalysed the 5' RACE reads using MiXCR and keeps one entry per CDR3 protein. The sample has a few hundred thousand distinct CDR3 sequences, under 5% seen once; the top ten hold 20% to 25%. Sequences were derived from PBMCs, sampled 5 days after the yellow fever booster vaccination. The receptors here all came from a man between 18 and 29 years old who received the YFV17D yellow fever vaccine.

This clonotype has just a few counts. The V and J genes are TRBV7-6 and TRBJ2-5; TRBD1 matches at 9 bases. There are 15 residues in the CDR3. Germline V gene sequence: CDR1 SGHVS, CDR2 FNYEAQ. J lost 5 bases, V lost 5 bases, and 9 bases had no gene match. DNA of the CDR3: TGTGCCAGCAGCCGATTGGGACAGGGTGGGGAGACCCAGTACTTC. It codes for CASSRLGQGGETQYF.

The gene calls are TRBV10-3 and TRBJ1-1; 9 nucleotides line up with TRBD1. The ends lost 6 bases at V and 3 bases at J; junction bases unmatched: 8. CDR3 length equals 15 residues. In germline, CDR1 is ENHRY, CDR2 SYGVKD. The DNA for the CDR3 is TGTGCCATCAGGGGGACAGGGTTTATTGACACTGAAGCTTTCTTT. This sequence encodes CAIRGTGFIDTEAFF.

V gene TRBV10-2 combines with J gene TRBJ1-1; no reliable D call. The CDR3 totals 13 residues. Germline lookup yields CDR1 WSHSY and CDR2 SAAADI. Trimming pared 3 bases from V and 3 bases from J, leaving 8 bases between. CDR3: CASSDMGYTEAFF. CDR3 nucleotide sequence: TGCGCCAGCAGTGATATGGGCTACACTGAAGCTTTCTTT.

This clonotype was seen at least ten times. This chain joins TRBV7-2 and TRBJ2-2; D not resolved. Trimming removed 3 bases at V and 5 bases at J, with 10 bases between. The CDR3 is 14 residues long. CDR1 and CDR2 (germline): SGHTA, FQGNSA. The DNA of the CDR3 is TGTGCCAGCAGCTTTCGAAGGCGTACCGGGGAGCTGTTTTTT. Its translation is CASSFRRRTGELFF. Filled out from reference TRBV7-2 and TRBJ2-2, the complete variable domain reads GAGVSQSPSNKVTEKGKDVELRCDPISGHTALYWYRQSLGQGLEFLIYFQGNSAPDKSGLPSDRFSAERTGGSVSTLTIQRTQQEDSAVYLCASSFRRRTGELFFGEGSRLTVL.